This T cell receptor beta chain was sequenced for a study of blood T cell repertoires in COVID-19. Study information: The origin of the acute and convalescent COVID-19 samples was the United States, Italy and Spain.

Study processing details: For nucleated cells, counts were estimated from reference gene primer amplification. This table comes from immunoSEQ multiplex PCR, and its TCRdb copy is limited to in-frame clones, with some not included. V, J and clone size reflect that table, while D and trimming were determined from the DNA. Altogether around 59,000 clones are present, around 89% being singletons, with the ten largest covering under 1.5%. This clone is a singleton in its sample. The CDR3 covers 14 residues. Germline loops: CDR1 SGHNT, CDR2 YYREEE (reference sequence). The V end was cut by 4 bases, the J end by 3 bases, with 13 bases between.

The chain has TRBV5-4 and TRBJ1-1; D possibly corresponds to TRBD1 (5 bases). This TCR was sampled from a man aged 55 to 70 with acute or convalescent COVID-19. The sample was peripheral blood. CDR3 nucleotide sequence: TGTGCCAGCAGCAGGCTGCGGGGGGACACTGAAGCTTTCTTT. Its protein product is CASSRLRGDTEAFF.